The 28 T cell receptor beta chains below were found in one sample sequenced in a study of shared clonotypes between healthy human individuals. Sequenced by immunoSEQ multiplex PCR; TCRdb stores in-frame clones only, minus some. The table shows over 1.5 million clones, with 95% to 99% occurring only once. The sequenced material came from naive CD4+ T cells sorted from blood. Subset defined: CD45RA+ positively selected. These receptors all stem from a man younger than 45 in good health.

The chain links TRBV19 to TRBJ1-5, with a weak D call TRBD1 (6 bases). From germline, CDR1 is LNHDA and CDR2 SQIVND (reference sequence). The CDR3 covers 14 residues. Trimming shortened V by 3 bases and J by 0 bases, and 6 bases separated the two germline ends. The CDR3 spells CASSMGHSNQPQHF. CDR3 nucleotide sequence: TGTGCCAGTAGTATGGGACATAGCAATCAGCCCCAGCATTTT. The variable domain in full, completed from reference TRBV19 and TRBJ1-5, reads DGGITQSPKYLFRKEGQNVTLSCEQNLNHDAMYWYRQDPGQGLRLIYYSQIVNDFQKGDIAEGYSVSREKKESFPLTVTSAQKNPTAFYLCASSMGHSNQPQHFGDGTRLSIL.

The chain is built from TRBV4-1 and TRBJ2-3, with D hard to call. Trimming left V 0 bases short and J 4 bases short, with 11 bases between. Germline CDR1 is MGHRA and CDR2 is YSYEKL. The CDR3 spans 15 residues. CDR3 loop: CASSQESARPDTQYF. CDR3 nucleotides: TGCGCCAGCAGCCAAGAAAGTGCCAGGCCAGATACGCAGTATTTT.

The chain carries TRBV5-1 and TRBJ2-7, with TRBD2 matching 8 bases. The V segment lost 4 bases and the J segment 3 bases; nucleotides outside the gene matches: 24. CDR3 length: 20 amino acids. Germline V gene lookup returns CDR1 SGHRS and CDR2 YFSETQ. CDR3 in DNA: TGCGCCAGCAGCGATATTGGCGGAGGTTTAGTTGGACTAGCCGACTACGAGCAGTACTTC. Residues: CASSDIGGGLVGLADYEQYF. The variable domain in full, with the rest retrieved from reference TRBV5-1 and TRBJ2-7, is KAGVTQTPRYLIKTRGQQVTLSCSPISGHRSVSWYQQTPGQGLQFLFEYFSETQRNKGNFPGRFSGRQFSNSRSEMNVSTLELGDSALYLCASSDIGGGLVGLADYEQYFGPGTRLTVT.

The chain recombines TRBV5-6 with TRBJ1-2, with D unresolved. The length of the CDR3 is 12 residues. The V end was cut by 1 base, the J end by 8 bases, with 9 bases between. Germline-derived CDR1 and CDR2 are SGHDT and YYEEEE. CDR3 sequence: CASSLPSGGYTF. Written as DNA, the CDR3 is TGTGCCAGCAGCTTGCCCTCGGGAGGCTACACCTTC.

A single count supports this clone. CDR3 nucleotide sequence: TGTGCCAGCAGCTTAGATTGGTTCGGGGGCTGGTCCTATGGCTACACCTTC. Its translation is CASSLDWFGGWSYGYTF. V is TRBV11-2 and J is TRBJ1-2; tentative D call: TRBD1 (6 bases). The CDR3 covers 17 residues. V shed 0 bases and J shed 4 bases, with 18 bases lying between them. The germline CDR1 and CDR2 sequences are SGHAT and FQNNGV.

This sequence joins TRBV25-1 and TRBJ2-7; D may be TRBD2 (5 bases). CDR3 size: 14 residues. Trimming removed 5 bases at V and 3 bases at J, with 14 bases between. The germline gives CDR1 MGHDK, CDR2 SYGVNS. DNA of the CDR3: TGTGCCAGCAGTAAAGTCAGCGAGGGCTACGAGCAGTACTTC. This codes for CASSKVSEGYEQYF.

The chain recombines TRBV18 with TRBJ2-7, with 9 bases aligning to TRBD1. This CDR3 contains 16 residues. Germline CDR1 reads KGHSH; CDR2 reads LQKENI. V shed 3 bases, J shed 4 bases, and the junction held 10 bases outside the gene matches. The CDR3 is CASSPNPTGGIYEQYF. The CDR3 coding sequence is TGTGCCAGCTCACCTAACCCGACAGGGGGAATATACGAGCAGTACTTC.

The rearrangement uses TRBV29-1 and TRBJ1-5, with 7 bases aligning to TRBD1. Germline CDR1 reads SQVTM; CDR2 reads ANQGSEA. CDR3 size: 15 residues. V lost 5 bases, J lost 4 bases, and 11 bases stayed unmatched. This CDR3 is CSVTVETGRNQPQHF. The CDR3 DNA is TGCAGCGTTACGGTTGAGACAGGGCGTAATCAGCCCCAGCATTTT. Full variable domain (rest looked up from reference TRBV29-1 and TRBJ1-5): SAVISQKPSRDICQRGTSLTIQCQVDSQVTMMFWYRQQPGQSLTLIATANQGSEATYESGFVIDKFPISRPNLTFSTLTVSNMSPEDSSIYLCSVTVETGRNQPQHFGDGTRLSIL.

This clone has a single count. The gene calls are TRBV28 and TRBJ1-2; the D is unclear. The V gene's germline CDR1 is MDHEN and CDR2 SYDVKM. With 0 bases removed from V and 5 bases from J, the gap between germline ends came to 7 bases. CDR3 length equals 13 residues. CDR3 sequence reads: CASSLWGRYGYTF. DNA for the CDR3: TGTGCCAGCAGTTTATGGGGGAGATATGGCTACACCTTC.

The chain links TRBV28 to TRBJ2-5; a possible D gene is TRBD1 (6 bases). The CDR3 is 16 residues long. Germline CDR1 and CDR2: MDHEN and SYDVKM. Deletions cut 6 bases from V and 5 bases from J, with 22 bases between. The DNA for the CDR3 is TGTGCCAGCAGCCACCTACAGGGTGGGGAATTGGAGACCCAGTACTTC. Translating gives CASSHLQGGELETQYF.

In DNA, the CDR3 is TGTGCCAGCAGCGTTACTGCTGCGAACACCGGGGAGCTGTTTTTT. Amino acids: CASSVTAANTGELFF. The genes are TRBV9 and TRBJ2-2; D is ambiguous. The V and J ends lost 2 bases and 0 bases respectively, with 8 bases between them. The germline V gene encodes CDR1 SGDLS and CDR2 YYNGEE. This CDR3 spans 15 amino acids.

This clone was detected only once. The chain carries TRBV25-1 and TRBJ2-1; the match to TRBD1 covers 8 bases. Germline CDR1 is MGHDK and CDR2 is SYGVNS. Trimming at V came to 6 bases and at J to 7 bases, leaving 8 bases not matched to a gene. CDR3 length: 14 amino acids. This CDR3 is CASSTTGGRNEQFF. CDR3 coding DNA: TGTGCCAGCAGCACAACAGGGGGACGTAATGAGCAGTTCTTC.

Points on this clone: A junction end diverges from the germline sequence, so it may reflect a read error. CDR3: CASSPPFSSGAGDEQFF. CDR3 nucleotide sequence: TGTGCCAGCTCGCCACCCTTTTCTAGCGGGGCCGGGGATGAGCAGTTCTTC. The rearrangement uses TRBV18 and TRBJ2-1; 9 nucleotides line up with TRBD2. Germline V gene sequence: CDR1 KGHSH, CDR2 LQKENI. The CDR3 covers 17 residues. Combining the CDR3 with reference TRBV18 and TRBJ2-1 gives the whole variable domain NAGVMQNPRHLVRRRGQEARLRCSPMKGHSHVYWYRQLPEEGLKFMVYLQKENIIDESGMPKERFSAEFPKEGPSILRIQQVVRGDSAAYFCASSPPFSSGAGDEQFFGPGTRLTVL.

This chain connects TRBV5-5 to TRBJ1-5; D is perhaps TRBD1 (5 bases). CDR1 is SGHKS, CDR2 YYEKEE, per germline (reference sequence). The CDR3 runs 13 residues. With 0 bases removed from V and 9 bases from J, the gap between germline ends came to 10 bases. DNA of the CDR3: TGTGCCAGCAGCTTGGCTAGGGGATCGCCCCAGCATTTT. Its protein product is CASSLARGSPQHF.

The rearrangement joins TRBV6-4 to TRBJ2-5; no reliable D call. V was pared by 6 bases and J by 0 bases, with 14 bases between. This CDR3 spans 15 amino acids. The V gene's germline CDR1 is MRHNA and CDR2 SNTAGT. The CDR3 protein is CASRPKVGNQETQYF. DNA for the CDR3: TGTGCCAGCAGGCCGAAGGTCGGAAACCAAGAGACCCAGTACTTC.

The rearrangement links TRBV5-4 to TRBJ2-7; D unresolved. Trimming took off 0 bases at V and 1 base at J, with 8 bases between the two ends. CDR1 is SGHNT, CDR2 YYREEE, per germline (reference sequence). The CDR3 extends over 14 amino acids. DNA of the CDR3: TGTGCCAGCAGCTTGGAGGCACTTTCCTACGAGCAGTACTTC. Translated, it gives CASSLEALSYEQYF.

The chain uses TRBV7-8 and TRBJ2-5, with TRBD1 matching over 9 bases. V dropped 5 bases and J dropped 1; count of bases not matched to a gene: 11. Per the germline V gene, CDR1 is SGHVS and CDR2 is FQNEAQ. The CDR3 loop spans 17 amino acids. CDR3 loop: CASSQSLGTGLQETQYF. The CDR3 DNA follows: TGTGCCAGCAGCCAAAGCCTGGGGACAGGGCTCCAAGAGACCCAGTACTTC.

The V gene is TRBV27, the J gene TRBJ2-1, with 14 bases that match TRBD2. The CDR3 extends over 16 amino acids. Trimming took 7 bases from V and 9 from J; bases not matched to a gene: 11. Germline values: CDR1 MNHEY, CDR2 SMNVEV (reference sequence). The CDR3 is CASTWTSGRPWGEQFF. The CDR3 coding sequence is TGTGCCAGCACTTGGACTAGCGGGAGGCCATGGGGTGAGCAGTTCTTC.

This chain uses TRBV5-1 with TRBJ2-3, with TRBD2 matching over 8 bases. CDR1 and CDR2 from the germline V gene are SGHRS and YFSETQ. CDR3 size: 18 residues. V dropped 0 bases and J dropped 0; count of bases not matched to a gene: 9. CDR3 amino acids: CASSLGREAFSSTDTQYF. The DNA for the CDR3 is TGCGCCAGCAGCTTGGGGCGGGAGGCGTTTTCTAGCACAGATACGCAGTATTTT.

The V gene is TRBV15, the J gene TRBJ1-1; D ambiguous. The germline V and J ends were trimmed by 4 bases and 4 bases, with 19 bases remaining between them. Germline-derived CDR1 and CDR2 are LNHNV and YYDKDF (reference sequence). This CDR3 region has 16 residues. This chain's CDR3 is CATSTRWRLQPTEAFF. CDR3 in DNA: TGTGCCACCAGCACACGTTGGAGGCTTCAGCCCACTGAAGCTTTCTTT.

The V call is TRBV5-1, the J call TRBJ2-3; D gene unclear. This CDR3 spans 15 amino acids. The germline V and J ends were trimmed by 4 bases and 6 bases, with 18 bases remaining between them. Germline V gives CDR1 SGHRS, CDR2 YFSETQ. The CDR3 here is CASSLDGGRYDTQYF. CDR3 bases: TGCGCCAGCAGCCTGGACGGTGGTCGGTACGATACGCAGTATTTT.

As to this clone: The junction differs from germline at one of its ends, possibly a read error. V usage is TRBV6-6 and J usage is TRBJ1-5; D is unresolved. CDR1 MNHNY and CDR2 SVGAGI come from the germline V gene (reference sequence). The CDR3 consists of 15 residues. Here the CDR3 DNA reads TGTGCCAGCAGTTACTCGAGTACCCCCTATCAGGCCCAGCATTTT. This codes for CASSYSSTPYQAQHF.

The V gene is TRBV28, the J gene TRBJ2-1; D possibly uses TRBD1 or TRBD2 (5 bases each). This CDR3 has 15 amino acids. CDR1 MDHEN and CDR2 SYDVKM come from the germline V gene. V lost 6 bases and J 0 bases, leaving 12 bases between the germline ends. CDR3 DNA sequence: TGTGCCAGCAGAAACGCAGGGAGCTCCTACAATGAGCAGTTCTTC. Translation gives CASRNAGSSYNEQFF.

J is TRBJ2-1 and V is TRBV2; D unresolved. Trimming left V 4 bases short and J 8 bases short, with 9 bases between. The CDR3 is made up of 12 amino acids. Germline lookup yields CDR1 SNHLY and CDR2 FYNNEI. CDR3 amino acids: CASSATFYEQFF. DNA of the CDR3: TGTGCCAGCAGTGCCACATTCTATGAGCAGTTCTTC.

The chain recombines TRBV2 with TRBJ1-2; D perhaps matches TRBD1 (5 bases). The CDR3 runs to 13 residues. V lost 4 bases and J lost 8, with 14 bases in between. The germline V gene has CDR1 SNHLY and CDR2 FYNNEI. CDR3 coding DNA: TGTGCCAGCAGTGTAGAGACAGCTAACGGCTACACCTTC. Its translation: CASSVETANGYTF.

V gene TRBV28 combines with J gene TRBJ2-1; no clear D gene. The CDR3 length is 16 residues. In germline, CDR1 is MDHEN, CDR2 SYDVKM. The V end was cut by 7 bases, the J end by 2 bases, with 18 bases between. The CDR3 loop reads CASTSAPIGAYNEQFF. CDR3 in DNA: TGTGCCAGCACCTCTGCCCCCATTGGGGCCTACAATGAGCAGTTCTTC.

This chain uses TRBV18 with TRBJ2-7; perhaps TRBD2 as D (5 bases). The CDR3 extends over 14 amino acids. Germline CDR1 KGHSH, CDR2 LQKENI. Trimming removed 2 bases at V and 0 bases at J, with 8 bases between. CDR3 bases: TGTGCCAGCTCACCAAGGAGCGGCTCCTACGAGCAGTACTTC. Translation: CASSPRSGSYEQYF.

The chain employs TRBV5-1 and TRBJ2-3; TRBD2 aligns across 10 bases. The ends lost 4 bases at V and 3 bases at J; junction bases unmatched: 8. Germline loops: CDR1 SGHRS, CDR2 YFSETQ. This CDR3 is built from 16 residues. This CDR3 is CASSPALAGVTDTQYF. As DNA, the CDR3 is TGCGCCAGCAGCCCGGCCCTAGCGGGAGTTACAGATACGCAGTATTTT.